The clone carrying this T cell receptor (beta chain) is labeled medium-sized (0.01 to 0.1%). Its antigen is unidentified. These data belong to a study of fetal regulatory T cell absence and autoimmunity. Background on the study: IPEX patients had exocrine pancreas autoimmunity without clinical diabetes.

Germline lookup yields CDR1 SGHVS and CDR2 FQNEAQ. The CDR3 is 14 amino acids. Trimming took 5 bases from V and 4 from J; bases not matched to a gene: 7. Only in-frame clones appear in the TCRdb table, and some are missing; sequencing was by immunoSEQ multiplex PCR. The profile shows 95,000 to 100,000 clones, around 72% of them singletons. Study findings and constraints: Pancreas TCRs were oligoclonally enriched versus cord blood, some clones over 95-fold.

The source of this sequence is a male donor with IPEX syndrome. V gene TRBV7-8 combines with J gene TRBJ2-7; 8 bases match TRBD2. The sample consisted of pancreas tissue. The CDR3 region is CASSGGTRFYEQYF. In DNA form, the CDR3 reads TGTGCCAGCAGCGGGGGGACTAGGTTTTACGAGCAGTACTTC.